This T cell receptor beta chain appears in the sequencing data of a study of T-cell reconstitution after alpha-beta-depleted transplantation in children. This clonotype was recorded a few times. Unique molecular identifiers were built into the TCRbeta library. One entry per CDR3 protein results from TCRdb running MiXCR on the PCR reads. Among some 550,000 distinct CDR3 sequences listed, approximately 16% were seen once. V was clipped by 6 bases and J by 9 bases, with 15 bases between them. Per germline, CDR1 SEHNR and CDR2 FQNEAQ (reference sequence). The length of the CDR3 is 12 residues. Source: PBMCs from the stem cell graft donor, taken from the stem cell graft. The receptor's source is a human donor who donated a stem cell graft to a child with acute lymphoblastic leukemia. J is TRBJ2-7 and V is TRBV7-9; D is unresolved. This CDR3 is CASSVGSGAQYF. The CDR3, as DNA: TGTGCCAGCAGTGTTGGGTCGGGTGCGCAGTACTTC.